Sequencing of this TCR beta chain was carried out in a study of blood T cell repertoires in COVID-19. Study details: COVID-19 samples, acute and convalescent, were from the United States, Italy and Spain. Sources were T cells, B-cell-depleted T cells, or PBMCs; the material itself was cDNA or gDNA.

The sample holds one count of this clone. Study processing details: Reference gene primers were amplified, and this amplification served to estimate nucleated cell counts. Using immunoSEQ multiplex PCR, the repertoire was profiled, and TCRdb retains in-frame clones only, with some absent. V, J and clone size derive from that table, while D and trimming were established from the DNA sequence. The profile covers around 170,000 clones, with approximately 79% appearing a single time and 3% taken by the ten largest. Germline CDR1 MRHNA, CDR2 SNTAGT. CDR3 size: 18 residues. V was shortened by 2 bases and J by 2 bases, with 16 bases between the two germline ends.

The rearrangement uses TRBV6-4 and TRBJ1-6; no clear D gene. Sequenced sample: peripheral blood. The source of this sequence is a woman older than 75 with acute or convalescent COVID-19. The CDR3 DNA sequence: TGTGCCAGCAGTGACGAGGTATGGCTGGATCCCTATAATTCACCCCTCCACTTT. Translating gives CASSDEVWLDPYNSPLHF.